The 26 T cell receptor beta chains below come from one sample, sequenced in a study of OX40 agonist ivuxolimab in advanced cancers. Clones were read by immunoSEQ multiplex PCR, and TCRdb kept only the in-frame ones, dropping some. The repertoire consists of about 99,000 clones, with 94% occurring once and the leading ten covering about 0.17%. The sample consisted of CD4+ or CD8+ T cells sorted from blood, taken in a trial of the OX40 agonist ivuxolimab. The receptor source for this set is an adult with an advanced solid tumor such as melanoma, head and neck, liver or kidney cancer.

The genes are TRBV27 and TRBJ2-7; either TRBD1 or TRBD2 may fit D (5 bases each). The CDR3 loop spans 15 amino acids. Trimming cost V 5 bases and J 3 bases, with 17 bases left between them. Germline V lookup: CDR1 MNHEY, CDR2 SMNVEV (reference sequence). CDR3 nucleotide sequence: TGTGCCAGCAGTAGATCCGGGGACGGTTACTACGAGCAGTACTTC. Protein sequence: CASSRSGDGYYEQYF.

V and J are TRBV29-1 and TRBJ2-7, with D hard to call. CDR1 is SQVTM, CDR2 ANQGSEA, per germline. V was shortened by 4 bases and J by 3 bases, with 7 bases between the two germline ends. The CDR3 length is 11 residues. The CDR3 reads CSVAEDYEQYF. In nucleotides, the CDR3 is TGCAGCGTTGCTGAGGACTACGAGCAGTACTTC.

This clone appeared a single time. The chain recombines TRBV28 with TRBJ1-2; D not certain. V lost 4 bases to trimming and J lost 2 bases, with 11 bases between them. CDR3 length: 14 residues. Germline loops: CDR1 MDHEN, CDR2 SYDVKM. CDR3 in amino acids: CASSSGSQNYGYTF. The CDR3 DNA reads TGTGCCAGCAGTTCGGGGAGTCAAAACTATGGCTACACCTTC.

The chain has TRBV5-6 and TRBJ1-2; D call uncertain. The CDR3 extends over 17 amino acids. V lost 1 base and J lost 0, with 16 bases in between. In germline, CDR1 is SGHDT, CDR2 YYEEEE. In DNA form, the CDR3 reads TGTGCCAGCAGCTTGAGCGTCATGCCAGACACTAACTATGGCTACACCTTC. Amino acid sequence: CASSLSVMPDTNYGYTF.

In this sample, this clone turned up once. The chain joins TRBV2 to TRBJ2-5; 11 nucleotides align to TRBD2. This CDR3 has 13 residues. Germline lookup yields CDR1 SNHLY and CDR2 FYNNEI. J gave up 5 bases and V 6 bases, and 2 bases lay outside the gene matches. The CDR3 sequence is CASRLAGGETQYF. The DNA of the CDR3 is TGTGCCAGCAGGCTAGCGGGAGGCGAGACCCAGTACTTC.

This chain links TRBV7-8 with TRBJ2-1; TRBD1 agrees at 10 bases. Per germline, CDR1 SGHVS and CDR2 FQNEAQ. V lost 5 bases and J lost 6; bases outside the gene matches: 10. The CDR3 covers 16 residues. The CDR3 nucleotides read TGTGCCAGCAGCCAGGCGGGGACAGGGGTTCGCAATGAGCAGTTCTTC. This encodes CASSQAGTGVRNEQFF.

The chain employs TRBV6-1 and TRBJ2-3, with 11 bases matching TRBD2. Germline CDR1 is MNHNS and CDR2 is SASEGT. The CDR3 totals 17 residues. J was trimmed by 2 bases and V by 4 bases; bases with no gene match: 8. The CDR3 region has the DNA TGTGCCAGCAGTGCAACCTGGACTAGCGGGTCCACAGATACGCAGTATTTT. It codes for CASSATWTSGSTDTQYF.

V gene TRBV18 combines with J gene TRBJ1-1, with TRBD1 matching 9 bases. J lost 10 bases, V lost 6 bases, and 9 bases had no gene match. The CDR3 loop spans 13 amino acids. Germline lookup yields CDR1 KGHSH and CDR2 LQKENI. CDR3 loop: CASSPTGGFGAFF. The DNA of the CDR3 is TGTGCCAGCTCCCCTACAGGGGGCTTTGGAGCTTTCTTT.

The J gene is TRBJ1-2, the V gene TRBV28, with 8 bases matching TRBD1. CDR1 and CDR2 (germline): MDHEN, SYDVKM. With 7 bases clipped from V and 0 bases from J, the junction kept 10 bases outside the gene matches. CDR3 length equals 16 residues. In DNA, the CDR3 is TGTGCCAGCAACCTACGCCCAGGGGGCGCTAACTATGGCTACACCTTC. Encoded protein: CASNLRPGGANYGYTF.

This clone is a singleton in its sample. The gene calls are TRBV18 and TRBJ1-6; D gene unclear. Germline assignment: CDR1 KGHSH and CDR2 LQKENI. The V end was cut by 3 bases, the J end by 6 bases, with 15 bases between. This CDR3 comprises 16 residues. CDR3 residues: CASSPRTRAANSPLHF. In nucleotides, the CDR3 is TGTGCCAGCTCACCTAGGACTCGGGCCGCTAATTCACCCCTCCACTTT.

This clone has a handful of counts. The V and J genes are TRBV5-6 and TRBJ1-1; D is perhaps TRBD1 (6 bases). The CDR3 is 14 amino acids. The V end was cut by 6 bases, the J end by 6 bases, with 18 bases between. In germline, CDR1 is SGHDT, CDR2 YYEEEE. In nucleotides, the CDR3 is TGTGCCAGCACCCGGCGAGGGGGGACGGCTGAAGCTTTCTTT. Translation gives CASTRRGGTAEAFF.

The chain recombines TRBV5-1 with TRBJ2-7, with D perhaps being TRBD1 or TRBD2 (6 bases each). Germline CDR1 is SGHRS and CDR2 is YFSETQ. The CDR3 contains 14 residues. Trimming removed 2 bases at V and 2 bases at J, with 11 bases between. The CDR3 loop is CASSFEGGTYEQYF. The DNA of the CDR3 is TGCGCCAGCAGCTTCGAAGGGGGGACCTACGAGCAGTACTTC.

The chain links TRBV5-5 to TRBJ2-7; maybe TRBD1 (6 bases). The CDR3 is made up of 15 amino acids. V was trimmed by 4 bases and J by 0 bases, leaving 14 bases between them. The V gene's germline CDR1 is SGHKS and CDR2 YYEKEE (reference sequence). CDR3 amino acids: CASSPAQGSSYEQYF. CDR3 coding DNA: TGTGCCAGCAGCCCTGCCCAGGGGAGCTCCTACGAGCAGTACTTC.

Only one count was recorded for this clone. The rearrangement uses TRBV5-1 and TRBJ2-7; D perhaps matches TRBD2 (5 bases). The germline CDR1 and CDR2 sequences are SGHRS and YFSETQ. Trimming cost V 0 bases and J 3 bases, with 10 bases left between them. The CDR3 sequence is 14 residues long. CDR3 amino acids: CASSLARTFYEQYF. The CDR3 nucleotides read TGCGCCAGCAGCTTGGCCCGGACTTTCTACGAGCAGTACTTC.

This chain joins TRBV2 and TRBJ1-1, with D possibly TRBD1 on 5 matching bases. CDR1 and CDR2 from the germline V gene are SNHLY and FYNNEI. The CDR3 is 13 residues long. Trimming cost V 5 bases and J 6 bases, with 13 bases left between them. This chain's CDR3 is CASSSPGTAEAFF. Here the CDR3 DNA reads TGTGCCAGCAGTTCCCCAGGGACCGCTGAAGCTTTCTTT.

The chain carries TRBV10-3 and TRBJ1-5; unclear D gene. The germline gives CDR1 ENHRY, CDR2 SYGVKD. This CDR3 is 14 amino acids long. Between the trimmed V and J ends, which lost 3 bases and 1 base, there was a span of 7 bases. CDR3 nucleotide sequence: TGTGCCATCAGTGACAGCCGGAGCAATCAGCCCCAGCATTTT. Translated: CAISDSRSNQPQHF.

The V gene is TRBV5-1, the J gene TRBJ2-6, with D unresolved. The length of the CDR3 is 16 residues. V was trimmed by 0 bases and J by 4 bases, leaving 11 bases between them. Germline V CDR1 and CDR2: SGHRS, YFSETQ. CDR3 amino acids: CASSLAPSRGANVLTF. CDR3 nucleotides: TGCGCCAGCAGCTTGGCCCCAAGTAGAGGGGCCAACGTCCTGACTTTC.

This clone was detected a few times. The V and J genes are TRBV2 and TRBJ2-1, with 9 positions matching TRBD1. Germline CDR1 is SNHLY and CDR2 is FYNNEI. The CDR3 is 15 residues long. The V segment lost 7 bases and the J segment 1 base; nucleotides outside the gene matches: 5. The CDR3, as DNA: TGTGCCAGCACCTTGACAGGGGGATCCTACAATGAGCAGTTCTTC. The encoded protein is CASTLTGGSYNEQFF.

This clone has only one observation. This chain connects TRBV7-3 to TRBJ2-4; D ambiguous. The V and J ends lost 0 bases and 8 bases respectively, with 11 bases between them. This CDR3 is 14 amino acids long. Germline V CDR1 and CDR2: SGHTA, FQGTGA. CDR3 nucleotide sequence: TGTGCCAGCAGCTTAACAGGTTGGTCGGACATTCAGTACTTC. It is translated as CASSLTGWSDIQYF.

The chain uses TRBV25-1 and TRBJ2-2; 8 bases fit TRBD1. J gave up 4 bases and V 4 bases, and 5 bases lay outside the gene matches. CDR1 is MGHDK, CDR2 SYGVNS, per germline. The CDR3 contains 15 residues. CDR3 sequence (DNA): TGTGCCAGCAGTGCAGGGGGCGCCGGCACCGGGGAGCTGTTTTTT. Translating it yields CASSAGGAGTGELFF.

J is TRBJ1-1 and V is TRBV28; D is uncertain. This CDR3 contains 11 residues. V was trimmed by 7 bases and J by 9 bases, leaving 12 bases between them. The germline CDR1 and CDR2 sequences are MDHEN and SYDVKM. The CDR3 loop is CASTGRSKAFF. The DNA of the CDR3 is TGTGCCAGCACCGGACGGAGTAAAGCTTTCTTT. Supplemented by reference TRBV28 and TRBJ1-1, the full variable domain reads DVKVTQSSRYLVKRTGEKVFLECVQDMDHENMFWYRQDPGLGLRLIYFSYDVKMKEKGDIPEGYSVSREKKERFSLILESASTNQTSMYLCASTGRSKAFFGQGTRLTVV.

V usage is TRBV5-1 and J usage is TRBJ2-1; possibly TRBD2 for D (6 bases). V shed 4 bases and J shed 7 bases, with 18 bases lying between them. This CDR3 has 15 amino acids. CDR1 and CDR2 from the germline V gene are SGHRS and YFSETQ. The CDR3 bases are TGCGCCAGCAGCCCTGGTGGAGGGCTGGAAAATGAGCAGTTCTTC. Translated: CASSPGGGLENEQFF.

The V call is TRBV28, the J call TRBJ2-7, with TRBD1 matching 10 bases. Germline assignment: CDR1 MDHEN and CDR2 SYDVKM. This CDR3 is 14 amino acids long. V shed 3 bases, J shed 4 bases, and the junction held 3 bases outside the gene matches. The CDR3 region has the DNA TGTGCCAGCAGTTTGCCGGACAGGGGGTACGAGCAGTACTTC. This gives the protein CASSLPDRGYEQYF.

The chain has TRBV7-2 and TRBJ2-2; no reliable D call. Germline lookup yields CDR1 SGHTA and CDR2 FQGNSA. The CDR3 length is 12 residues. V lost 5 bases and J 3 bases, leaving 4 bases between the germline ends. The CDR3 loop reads CASSTYTGELFF. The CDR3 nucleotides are TGTGCCAGCAGCACCTACACCGGGGAGCTGTTTTTT.

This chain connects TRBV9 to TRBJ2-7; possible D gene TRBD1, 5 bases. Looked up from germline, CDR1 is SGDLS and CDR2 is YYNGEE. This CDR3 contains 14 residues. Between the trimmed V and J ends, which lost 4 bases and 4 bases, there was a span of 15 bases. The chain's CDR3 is CASSTLDISYEQYF. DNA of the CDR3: TGTGCCAGCAGCACCCTGGACATAAGTTACGAGCAGTACTTC. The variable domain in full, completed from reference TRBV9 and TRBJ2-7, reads DSGVTQTPKHLITATGQRVTLRCSPRSGDLSVYWYQQSLDQGLQFLIQYYNGEERAKGNILERFSAQQFPDLHSELNLSSLELGDSALYFCASSTLDISYEQYFGPGTRLTVT.

The CDR3 DNA reads as TGTGCCAGCAAGTCCCACAGGGGATCCACCGGGGAGCTGTTTTTT. Translated, it gives CASKSHRGSTGELFF. The chain carries TRBV25-1 and TRBJ2-2; the match to TRBD1 covers 7 bases. J was trimmed by 4 bases and V by 7 bases; bases with no gene match: 9. The CDR3 extends over 15 amino acids. The V gene's germline CDR1 is MGHDK and CDR2 SYGVNS.